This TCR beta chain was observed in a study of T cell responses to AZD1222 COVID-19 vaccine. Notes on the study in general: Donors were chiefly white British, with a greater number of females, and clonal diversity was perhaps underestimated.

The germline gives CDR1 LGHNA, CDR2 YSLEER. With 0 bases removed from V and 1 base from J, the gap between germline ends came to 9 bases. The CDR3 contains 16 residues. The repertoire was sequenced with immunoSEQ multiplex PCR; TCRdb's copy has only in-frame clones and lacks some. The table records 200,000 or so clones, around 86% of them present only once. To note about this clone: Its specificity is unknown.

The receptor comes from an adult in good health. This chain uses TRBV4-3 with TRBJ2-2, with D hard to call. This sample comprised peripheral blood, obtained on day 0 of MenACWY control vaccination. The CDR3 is CASSQEAAVNTGELFF. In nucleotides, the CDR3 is TGCGCCAGCAGCCAAGAGGCAGCCGTGAACACCGGGGAGCTGTTTTTT.